One and the same sample provided the 17 T cell receptor beta chains below, sequenced in a study of blood T cell repertoires in COVID-19. The data were produced by immunoSEQ multiplex PCR, yet TCRdb's version contains in-frame clones alone and is incomplete. The profile covers 100,000 or so clones, with over 75% appearing a single time and around 4.3% taken by the ten largest. The sequencing input was peripheral blood. These receptors were collected from a man aged 50-60 years with acute or convalescent COVID-19.

V gene TRBV12-3 or TRBV12-4 combines with J gene TRBJ2-7; the D gene is possibly TRBD1 (6 bases). The CDR3 extends over 12 amino acids. V dropped 5 bases and J dropped 2 bases, with 7 bases sitting between them. The CDR3 bases are TGTGCCAGCAGTCCAGGGGCCTACGAGCAGTACTTC. Its protein is CASSPGAYEQYF.

V usage is TRBV10-3 and J usage is TRBJ2-6; the match to TRBD1 covers 9 bases. The ends lost 4 bases at V and 2 bases at J; junction bases unmatched: 6. Germline V lookup: CDR1 ENHRY, CDR2 SYGVKD. The CDR3 runs 17 residues. This CDR3 is CAISGGQGKAGANVLTF. CDR3 coding DNA: TGTGCCATCAGTGGGGGACAGGGAAAGGCTGGGGCCAACGTCCTGACTTTC.

The genes are TRBV6-6 and TRBJ1-1, with D maybe TRBD1 (5 bases). This CDR3 spans 14 amino acids. Germline values: CDR1 MNHNY, CDR2 SVGAGI (reference sequence). Trimming shortened V by 0 bases and J by 6 bases, and 11 bases separated the two germline ends. This chain's CDR3 is CASSYSRQGAEAFF. The CDR3 nucleotides read TGTGCCAGCAGTTACTCGCGGCAGGGCGCTGAAGCTTTCTTT.

The chain is built from TRBV27 and TRBJ2-1, with D unresolved. The CDR3 has 13 amino acids. Deletions cut 2 bases from V and 3 bases from J, with 5 bases between. Germline V gene data show CDR1 as MNHEY and CDR2 as SMNVEV (reference sequence). The CDR3 region is CASSLQDYNEQFF. In nucleotides, the CDR3 is TGTGCCAGCAGTTTACAGGACTACAATGAGCAGTTCTTC.

The J gene is TRBJ2-7, the V gene TRBV6-5; D unresolved. CDR3 length: 14 residues. CDR1 is MNHEY, CDR2 SVGAGI, per germline. Trimming stripped 8 bases from V and 2 bases from J, with 16 bases between. The CDR3 reads CASRLTQSAYEQYF. DNA of the CDR3: TGTGCCAGCCGGCTAACCCAAAGCGCCTACGAGCAGTACTTC.

This clone was counted once. The chain uses TRBV28 and TRBJ2-7; 8 bases are a match to TRBD2. The CDR3 has 14 amino acids. The ends lost 2 bases at V and 4 bases at J; junction bases unmatched: 4. CDR1 is MDHEN, CDR2 SYDVKM, per germline. The CDR3 spells CASSLTGTRYEQYF. In nucleotides, the CDR3 is TGTGCCAGCAGTTTAACCGGGACTAGATACGAGCAGTACTTC.

This rearrangement joins TRBV5-6 to TRBJ1-6, with TRBD1 matching 7 bases. V shed 4 bases and J 5 bases; nucleotides not matched to a gene: 12. The germline CDR1 and CDR2 sequences are SGHDT and YYEEEE. The CDR3 runs to 17 residues. In DNA form, the CDR3 reads TGTGCCAGCAGCCTCGTGACAGGGAAGATTCATAATTCACCCCTCCACTTT. Translation gives CASSLVTGKIHNSPLHF.

This clone was counted a few times. The chain employs TRBV5-1 and TRBJ2-3; TRBD1 is a possible D gene (6 bases). V was cut by 7 bases and J by 2 bases, with 17 bases left in between. The CDR3 loop spans 15 amino acids. Germline CDR1 and CDR2: SGHRS and YFSETQ. CDR3 amino acids: CASSPGQFDTDTQYF. For the CDR3, the DNA is TGCGCCAGCTCTCCCGGACAGTTCGACACAGATACGCAGTATTTT.

This clone came up once. The V call is TRBV19, the J call TRBJ1-6; 7 nucleotides align to TRBD1. The CDR3 contains 15 residues. V lost 1 base and J lost 7; bases outside the gene matches: 4. The germline CDR1 and CDR2 sequences are LNHDA and SQIVND (reference sequence). The CDR3 coding sequence is TGTGCCAGTAGTATAGTCCCGGGACAGAATTCACCCCTCCACTTT. Translated: CASSIVPGQNSPLHF.

V usage is TRBV19 and J usage is TRBJ2-5, with D maybe TRBD1 (5 bases). Trimming stripped 3 bases from V and 2 bases from J, with 10 bases between. The length of the CDR3 is 14 residues. In germline, CDR1 is LNHDA, CDR2 SQIVND (reference sequence). CDR3: CASSMGRVQETQYF. For the CDR3, the DNA is TGTGCCAGTAGTATGGGCAGGGTGCAAGAGACCCAGTACTTC.

This clone was observed a handful of times. In nucleotides, the CDR3 is TGCAGCGTGCGTCTCCTCGACAGGGGGCGCGGAGCTTTCTTT. Translating gives CSVRLLDRGRGAFF. This chain joins TRBV29-1 and TRBJ1-1, with TRBD1 identical over 10 bases. CDR1 and CDR2 from the germline V gene are SQVTM and ANQGSEA. There are 14 residues in the CDR3. J was trimmed by 10 bases and V by 6 bases; bases with no gene match: 14.

In this sample, this clone turned up once. This chain links TRBV28 with TRBJ2-3, with TRBD2 matching over 12 bases. This CDR3 region has 16 residues. Germline-derived CDR1 and CDR2 are MDHEN and SYDVKM. V lost 7 bases, J lost 0 bases, and 5 bases stayed unmatched. The DNA of the CDR3 is TGTGCCAGCAAAGATGGACTAGCGGGGAGCACAGATACGCAGTATTTT. It is translated as CASKDGLAGSTDTQYF.

The chain combines TRBV9 with TRBJ1-4; D remains ambiguous. The V gene's germline CDR1 is SGDLS and CDR2 YYNGEE. V lost 0 bases, J lost 4 bases, and 16 bases lay in between. The CDR3 length is 17 residues. As DNA, the CDR3 is TGTGCCAGCAGCGTAGAGGCCCGGGCAGCGGGTAATGAAAAACTGTTTTTT. Its translation is CASSVEARAAGNEKLFF.

The chain uses TRBV6-5 and TRBJ2-2; 9 nucleotides align to TRBD1. Losses at the gene ends were 2 bases for V and 4 bases for J; bases not matched to a gene: 2. From germline, CDR1 is MNHEY and CDR2 SVGAGI. The CDR3 length is 15 residues. CDR3 residues: CASSYGTGSTGELFF. The CDR3 DNA reads TGTGCCAGCAGTTACGGGACAGGGAGCACCGGGGAGCTGTTTTTT.

J is TRBJ1-1 and V is TRBV18; D gene uncertain. Trimming cost V 2 bases and J 0 bases, with 7 bases left between them. CDR1 and CDR2 (germline): KGHSH, LQKENI. The CDR3 has 14 residues. The CDR3 is CASSPGRMNTEAFF. The CDR3 nucleotides are TGTGCCAGCTCACCAGGGCGAATGAACACTGAAGCTTTCTTT.

This clone came up once. The chain carries TRBV7-3 and TRBJ2-3, with TRBD2 identical over 9 bases. Germline V CDR1 and CDR2: SGHTA, FQGTGA. Trimming removed 5 bases from V and 3 bases from J; junction bases left unmatched: 0. The CDR3 covers 13 residues. The CDR3 nucleotides are TGTGCCAGCAGCGCGGGGGGGACAGATACGCAGTATTTT. It translates to CASSAGGTDTQYF.

This chain uses TRBV28 with TRBJ1-2; no clear D gene. Germline lookup yields CDR1 MDHEN and CDR2 SYDVKM. V shed 7 bases and J shed 4 bases, with 10 bases lying between them. This CDR3 comprises 12 residues. CDR3: CASIQAPYGYTF. In DNA form, the CDR3 reads TGTGCCAGCATTCAAGCCCCCTATGGCTACACCTTC.